These 25 T cell receptor beta chains were all obtained from the same sample, sequenced in a study of T cell responses to AZD1222 COVID-19 vaccine (dated by TCRdb to about 2021). Taken with the paper, the label for time point translates to: baseline before first vaccination. The receptor library was made with the immunoSEQ multiplex PCR assay. TCRdb limited this immuneACCESS table to in-frame rearrangements with V and J called. A share of clones is missing; checked studies link under half to unresolved V genes, and the rest is unexplained. The sample includes approximately 67,000 clones, with 84% observed a single time. The top ten clonotypes cover 21% of the sample. This material consisted of peripheral blood, taken on day 0 of AZD1222 vaccination. The receptor source for this set is an adult in good health.

This chain connects TRBV28 to TRBJ2-3, with 10 bases matching TRBD1. V shed 5 bases and J 4 bases; nucleotides not matched to a gene: 3. The CDR3 is 14 amino acids. CDR1 and CDR2 from the germline V gene are MDHEN and SYDVKM. The CDR3 bases are TGTGCCAGCAGTCTGACAGGGGGCGCAGATACGCAGTATTTT. Its translation is CASSLTGGADTQYF.

The J gene is TRBJ2-4, the V gene TRBV3-1 (or the pseudogene TRBV3-2), with TRBD2 matching over 7 bases. Germline trimming cut 4 bases from V and 3 bases from J; bases unmatched to any gene: 6. CDR3 length: 15 amino acids. Germline V lookup: CDR1 LGHDT, CDR2 YNNKEL (reference sequence). The CDR3 region has the DNA TGTGCCAGCAGCCCCACTAGCGAGGGCAAAAACATTCAGTACTTC. It specifies CASSPTSEGKNIQYF.

V and J are TRBV3-1 (or the pseudogene TRBV3-2) and TRBJ1-1; D is unclear. The germline V and J ends were trimmed by 0 bases and 1 base, with 9 bases remaining between them. CDR1 and CDR2 from the germline V gene are LGHDT and YNNKEL (reference sequence). The CDR3 spans 15 residues. CDR3 nucleotides: TGTGCCAGCAGCCAAGAGCACACGCCGAACACTGAAGCTTTCTTT. Its translation: CASSQEHTPNTEAFF.

The chain joins TRBV7-2 to TRBJ1-1; possibly TRBD1 for D (6 bases). The V and J ends lost 5 bases and 0 bases respectively, with 13 bases between them. The CDR3 sequence is 15 residues long. CDR1 is SGHTA, CDR2 FQGNSA, per germline. The CDR3 here is CASSTRTAMNTEAFF. The CDR3 DNA reads as TGTGCCAGCAGCACACGGACAGCTATGAACACTGAAGCTTTCTTT.

The J gene is TRBJ2-1, the V gene TRBV24-1; possibly TRBD1 or TRBD2 for D (5 bases each). CDR1 KGHDR and CDR2 SFDVKD come from the germline V gene. The CDR3 is 14 amino acids. V lost 9 bases to trimming and J lost 6 bases, with 17 bases between them. In nucleotides, the CDR3 is TGTGCCACCTCTGGGGGTGGGTCTTTCAATGAGCAGTTCTTC. Translated, it gives CATSGGGSFNEQFF.

The chain employs TRBV19 and TRBJ1-2; 8 bases fit TRBD1. CDR3 length: 14 residues. The germline CDR1 and CDR2 sequences are LNHDA and SQIVND (reference sequence). V shed 3 bases, J shed 3 bases, and the junction held 3 bases outside the gene matches. The CDR3 region is CASSIQGADYGYTF. The CDR3 bases are TGTGCCAGTAGTATTCAGGGGGCTGACTATGGCTACACCTTC. The whole variable domain, filled in from reference TRBV19 and TRBJ1-2, reads DGGITQSPKYLFRKEGQNVTLSCEQNLNHDAMYWYRQDPGQGLRLIYYSQIVNDFQKGDIAEGYSVSREKKESFPLTVTSAQKNPTAFYLCASSIQGADYGYTFGSGTRLTVV.

The J gene is TRBJ1-1, the V gene TRBV19; D unresolved. The CDR3 is made up of 15 amino acids. The germline V and J ends were trimmed by 1 base and 2 bases, with 11 bases remaining between them. Germline V lookup: CDR1 LNHDA, CDR2 SQIVND (reference sequence). CDR3 loop: CASSIAEGINTEAFF. In nucleotides, the CDR3 is TGTGCCAGTAGTATAGCTGAGGGAATCAACACTGAAGCTTTCTTT.

This chain joins TRBV2 and TRBJ1-4; possibly TRBD1 for D (6 bases). CDR1 is SNHLY, CDR2 FYNNEI, per germline. The CDR3 has 15 amino acids. V was trimmed by 10 bases and J by 0 bases, leaving 15 bases between them. CDR3 protein: CATAGTLATNEKLFF. CDR3 coding DNA: TGTGCCACCGCCGGGACACTTGCAACTAATGAAAAACTGTTTTTT.

The rearrangement joins TRBV2 to TRBJ2-5; TRBD2 is a possible D gene (7 bases). Looked up from germline, CDR1 is SNHLY and CDR2 is FYNNEI. The V gene lost 6 bases and the J gene lost 2 bases, with 19 bases spanning the gap. This CDR3 has 16 residues. DNA for the CDR3: TGTGCCAGCAGGCCGGAGGGGGGGCGCGGGCAAGAGACCCAGTACTTC. Translated: CASRPEGGRGQETQYF.

The table lists this clone with a count of one. This chain uses TRBV19 with TRBJ2-1; D is possibly TRBD2 (5 bases). The CDR3 length is 18 residues. V lost 7 bases, J lost 5 bases, and 27 bases lay in between. Germline CDR1 is LNHDA and CDR2 is SQIVND (reference sequence). CDR3 nucleotide sequence: TGTGCCAGTACCCTCGGAGTGGTACGTCGGCGGGCCGACAATGAGCAGTTCTTC. This encodes CASTLGVVRRRADNEQFF.

This chain joins TRBV4-2 and TRBJ1-2, with no clear D. The CDR3 covers 15 residues. Trimming removed 1 base at V and 0 bases at J, with 9 bases between. CDR1 is LGHNA and CDR2 is YNFKEQ in the germline V gene. CDR3 DNA sequence: TGTGCCAGCAGCCAAGTTAGGTCAGCTAACTATGGCTACACCTTC. Translated: CASSQVRSANYGYTF.

The rearrangement joins TRBV6-5 to TRBJ2-1; 7 bases map to TRBD2. This CDR3 is 14 amino acids long. J gave up 4 bases and V 5 bases, and 5 bases lay outside the gene matches. Germline-derived CDR1 and CDR2 are MNHEY and SVGAGI. This CDR3 is CASSRGEGYNEQFF. The CDR3 DNA is TGTGCCAGCAGTCGTGGGGAGGGTTACAATGAGCAGTTCTTC.

V usage is TRBV28 and J usage is TRBJ1-4; D possibly corresponds to TRBD1 (5 bases). The CDR3 has 12 amino acids. Per germline, CDR1 MDHEN and CDR2 SYDVKM. Trimming cost V 6 bases and J 6 bases, with 8 bases left between them. CDR3 bases: TGTGCCAGCAGACGGGGGGATGAAAAACTGTTTTTT. Amino acid sequence: CASRRGDEKLFF.

J is TRBJ1-4 and V is TRBV6-6; D is unresolved. V was pared by 6 bases and J by 15 bases, with 23 bases between. The length of the CDR3 is 14 residues. Germline V gene sequence: CDR1 MNHNY, CDR2 SVGAGI (reference sequence). This CDR3 is CASSYTGQAVVVFF. Here the CDR3 DNA reads TGTGCCAGCAGCTACACTGGGCAGGCAGTGGTGGTGTTTTTT.

The chain is built from TRBV5-1 and TRBJ2-1; 9 bases match TRBD2. Trimming cost V 2 bases and J 9 bases; bases outside gene matches: 6. This CDR3 is 14 amino acids long. The germline V gene encodes CDR1 SGHRS and CDR2 YFSETQ. CDR3 residues: CASSFIAGVSEQFF. CDR3 DNA: TGCGCCAGCAGCTTCATAGCGGGAGTTTCTGAGCAGTTCTTC.

The chain is built from TRBV19 and TRBJ1-1; D is perhaps TRBD1 (6 bases). The germline V gene has CDR1 LNHDA and CDR2 SQIVND (reference sequence). The CDR3 spans 15 residues. Trimming cost V 7 bases and J 0 bases, with 15 bases left between them. CDR3 protein: CASTSPGHLNTEAFF. In nucleotides, the CDR3 is TGTGCCAGTACTTCTCCGGGACACCTGAACACTGAAGCTTTCTTT.

V is TRBV7-9 and J is TRBJ2-5, with 10 bases aligning to TRBD1. This CDR3 contains 18 residues. J gave up 2 bases and V 4 bases, and 13 bases lay outside the gene matches. Germline CDR1 is SEHNR and CDR2 is FQNEAQ (reference sequence). CDR3 DNA: TGTGCCAGCAGCTCTGCCTTTAGGGACAGGGGAAAACAAGAGACCCAGTACTTC. It encodes CASSSAFRDRGKQETQYF.

V usage is TRBV7-9 and J usage is TRBJ1-4, with D tentatively TRBD1 (5 bases). Germline CDR1 SEHNR, CDR2 FQNEAQ (reference sequence). Trimming stripped 3 bases from V and 8 bases from J, with 13 bases between. This CDR3 spans 14 amino acids. The CDR3 is CASSFRSEGEKLFF. For the CDR3, the DNA is TGTGCCAGCAGCTTCAGGTCCGAGGGGGAAAAACTGTTTTTT. The full variable domain, in which reference TRBV7-9 and TRBJ1-4 provide the parts outside the CDR3, is DTGVSQNPRHKITKRGQNVTFRCDPISEHNRLYWYRQTLGQGPEFLTYFQNEAQLEKSRLLSDRFSAERPKGSFSTLEIQRTEQGDSAMYLCASSFRSEGEKLFFGSGTQLSVL.

The CDR3: CASSVARLRQGPGELFF. DNA for the CDR3: TGTGCCAGCAGCGTAGCCCGGTTACGGCAGGGTCCCGGGGAGCTGTTTTTT. The chain uses TRBV9 and TRBJ2-2, with D possibly matching TRBD1 (5 bases). Looked up from germline, CDR1 is SGDLS and CDR2 is YYNGEE. Trimming left V 0 bases short and J 6 bases short, with 18 bases between. This CDR3 is built from 17 residues.

The chain couples TRBV18 to TRBJ2-2; D ambiguous. The CDR3 has 15 residues. CDR1 KGHSH and CDR2 LQKENI come from the germline V gene. With 4 bases removed from V and 6 bases from J, the gap between germline ends came to 15 bases. The CDR3 sequence is CASSLTGWGAGELFF. CDR3 nucleotide sequence: TGTGCCAGCTCACTTACCGGTTGGGGTGCCGGGGAGCTGTTTTTT.

This chain uses TRBV27 with TRBJ1-6, with 8 bases identical to TRBD1. V lost 2 bases, J lost 7 bases, and 7 bases stayed unmatched. The CDR3 loop spans 16 amino acids. Germline values: CDR1 MNHEY, CDR2 SMNVEV (reference sequence). The CDR3 is CASSLGQGFQNSPLHF. The CDR3 DNA follows: TGTGCCAGCAGTTTAGGACAGGGCTTCCAGAATTCACCCCTCCACTTT.

The chain couples TRBV30 to TRBJ2-2; TRBD1 matches 11 bases. The V segment lost 3 bases and the J segment 1 base; nucleotides outside the gene matches: 7. The germline gives CDR1 GTSNPN, CDR2 SVGIG (reference sequence). The CDR3 consists of 17 residues. CDR3 sequence reads: CAWSAKDRGLNTGELFF. The CDR3 nucleotides are TGTGCCTGGAGCGCTAAGGACAGGGGGCTGAACACCGGGGAGCTGTTTTTT.

On this clone: Other DNA sequences in this sample translate to the same CDR3. The chain uses TRBV28 and TRBJ1-2; D not resolved. This CDR3 comprises 12 residues. In germline, CDR1 is MDHEN, CDR2 SYDVKM. Trimming removed 1 base at V and 2 bases at J, with 2 bases between. CDR3 bases: TGTGCCAGCAGTTTATCGAACTATGGCTACACCTTC. Protein sequence: CASSLSNYGYTF.

This clone has only a few counts. The CDR3 protein is CASSVEGQGYEQYF. The CDR3 coding sequence is TGTGCCAGCAGCGTAGAGGGGCAGGGGTACGAGCAGTACTTC. The chain has TRBV5-5 and TRBJ2-7; weak D call: TRBD1 (6 bases). Trimming left V 4 bases short and J 4 bases short, with 15 bases between. This CDR3 spans 14 amino acids. The V gene's germline CDR1 is SGHKS and CDR2 YYEKEE (reference sequence).

The chain joins TRBV7-3 to TRBJ2-1, with 10 bases lining up with TRBD1. The germline V gene has CDR1 SGHTA and CDR2 FQGTGA. V shed 5 bases, J shed 6 bases, and the junction held 7 bases outside the gene matches. The CDR3 sequence is 15 residues long. This CDR3 reads CASSPRTGGANEQFF. The CDR3 DNA reads TGTGCCAGCAGCCCACGGACAGGGGGTGCCAATGAGCAGTTCTTC.